The next 12 T cell receptor beta chains were all read from a single sample in a study of monozygotic twins with inflammatory bowel disease. TCRdb re-analyzed the 5' RACE reads; it lists each CDR3 protein once, without DNA. The sample includes under 350,000 distinct CDR3 sequences. Sequenced: blood. These receptors were obtained from a human donor with ulcerative colitis or Crohn's disease, or a healthy co-twin of an affected twin (not recorded which).

This chain connects TRBV5-1 to TRBJ2-1; without DNA, the TCRdb call of TRBD2 cannot be checked. Germline CDR1 and CDR2: SGHRS and YFSETQ. This CDR3 is built from 19 residues. The CDR3: CASSLGTSGAPTSYNEQFF.

V gene TRBV28 combines with J gene TRBJ2-7; TCRdb proposes TRBD1, but this gene call is untestable without DNA. CDR1 MDHEN and CDR2 SYDVKM come from the germline V gene. This CDR3 contains 13 residues. This chain's CDR3 is CASRQRGTYEQYF.

The chain couples TRBV5-8 to TRBJ2-4. Germline CDR1 and CDR2: SGHTS and YDEGEE. This CDR3 region has 18 residues. The CDR3 sequence is CASSLVSQLRRRGNIQYF.

The chain uses TRBV7-2 and TRBJ1-2; without DNA, the TCRdb call of TRBD1 cannot be checked. This CDR3 is built from 16 residues. Germline CDR1 SGHTA, CDR2 FQGNSA. CDR3 in amino acids: CASSLIGATQHGGYTF. The full variable domain, rest sourced from reference TRBV7-2 and TRBJ1-2, is GAGVSQSPSNKVTEKGKDVELRCDPISGHTALYWYRQSLGQGLEFLIYFQGNSAPDKSGLPSDRFSAERTGGSVSTLTIQRTQQEDSAVYLCASSLIGATQHGGYTFGSGTRLTVV.

This chain joins TRBV19 and TRBJ1-2; the D gene TCRdb calls, TRBD1, cannot be checked with no DNA. The CDR3 consists of 15 residues. Per the germline V gene, CDR1 is LNHDA and CDR2 is SQIVND (reference sequence). The CDR3 region is CASRREGQENYGYTF.

The chain has TRBV6-1 and TRBJ2-2. There are 14 residues in the CDR3. The V gene's germline CDR1 is MNHNS and CDR2 SASEGT. Here the CDR3 reads CASRVGTNTGELFF.

The J gene is TRBJ2-7, the V gene TRBV20-1. The CDR3 contains 13 residues. Per the germline V gene, CDR1 is DFQATT and CDR2 is SNEGSKA (reference sequence). The chain's CDR3 is CSARDSYGYEQYF.

V and J are TRBV5-6 and TRBJ1-5; the TRBD1 assignment by TCRdb is unverifiable without DNA. CDR1 and CDR2 (germline): SGHDT, YYEEEE. The CDR3 sequence is 15 residues long. CDR3 residues: CASSRQGPGNQPQHF.

V is TRBV29-1 and J is TRBJ2-5. The CDR3 has 11 amino acids. Germline CDR1 reads SQVTM; CDR2 reads ANQGSEA. The CDR3 sequence: CSVEVQETQYF. Complete variable domain (other parts from reference TRBV29-1 and TRBJ2-5): SAVISQKPSRDICQRGTSLTIQCQVDSQVTMMFWYRQQPGQSLTLIATANQGSEATYESGFVIDKFPISRPNLTFSTLTVSNMSPEDSSIYLCSVEVQETQYFGPGTRLLVL.

V gene TRBV9 combines with J gene TRBJ1-1; the D call from TCRdb, TRBD1, cannot be confirmed without DNA. This CDR3 comprises 13 residues. Germline CDR1 is SGDLS and CDR2 is YYNGEE. CDR3: CASSISRGGHAFF.

V gene TRBV7-9 combines with J gene TRBJ2-6; checking the TCRdb D call of TRBD1 is not possible without DNA. The CDR3 has 14 residues. CDR1 SEHNR and CDR2 FQNEAQ come from the germline V gene (reference sequence). The CDR3 here is CASRDTSGANVLTF.

V gene TRBV7-6 combines with J gene TRBJ2-7. There are 12 residues in the CDR3. Germline CDR1 SGHVS, CDR2 FNYEAQ. CDR3 sequence: CASSLGEDEQYF.